The rows below give T cell receptor beta chains drawn from one sample of a study of Graves' ophthalmopathy and Graves' hyperthyroidism. From the multiplex PCR reads, TCRdb called clonotypes with MiXCR, one entry per CDR3 protein. The sample has some 250,000 distinct CDR3 sequences, about 46% seen once; the top ten hold approximately 44%. Specimen: peripheral blood. These receptors were collected from an adult man with Graves' ophthalmopathy. Each CDR3 is given with its conserved first and last residue. A D gene is named only where the DNA matches it firmly. Expanded clones get a size class; other rows say once, few or many, or leave the size out.

size,J,V,D,CDR3,DNA
few,TRBJ1-1,TRBV20-1,TRBD1,CSAATGYRTEAFF,TGCAGTGCTGCGACAGGGTATAGGACTGAAGCTTTCTTT
-,TRBJ2-7,TRBV7-3,-,CASSLGVSDEQYF,TGTGCCAGCAGCTTAGGGGTTTCGGACGAGCAGTACTTC
-,TRBJ2-6,TRBV2,-,CASSTGREANVLTF,TGTGCCAGCAGTACAGGGAGGGAGGCCAACGTCCTGACTTTC
-,TRBJ2-7,TRBV7-9,-,CASSLGTPDHEQYF,TGTGCCAGCAGCTTGGGGACACCGGACCACGAGCAGTACTTC
-,TRBJ1-2,TRBV4-1,-,CASSLTGMRDGYTF,TGCGCCAGCAGCCTTACAGGGATGCGGGATGGCTACACCTTC
-,TRBJ2-5,TRBV10-2,TRBD1,CASSWGTVEETQYF,TGCGCCAGCAGCTGGGGGACAGTCGAAGAGACCCAGTACTTC
-,TRBJ1-1,TRBV6-6,-,CASRTGAIPEAFF,TGTGCCAGCCGCACCGGGGCTATTCCTGAAGCTTTCTTT
-,TRBJ2-3,TRBV10-3,-,CAISERGGELDTQYF,TGTGCCATCAGTGAGCGGGGAGGCGAACTAGATACGCAGTATTTT
-,TRBJ1-5,TRBV24-1,-,CATSTPMGDQPQHF,TGTGCCACCTCGACACCTATGGGGGATCAGCCCCAGCATTTT
-,TRBJ1-1,TRBV3-1,TRBD1,CASSQGPGTGSSTEAFF,TGTGCCAGCAGCCAGGGTCCCGGGACAGGCTCGAGCACTGAAGCTTTCTTT
-,TRBJ2-2,TRBV9,-,CASSVGLALTGELFF,TGTGCCAGCAGCGTAGGCCTAGCTTTGACCGGGGAGCTGTTTTTT
few,TRBJ2-6,TRBV2,TRBD1,CASRTGWYGANVLTF,TGTGCCAGTAGGACAGGGTGGTATGGGGCCAACGTCCTGACTTTC
-,TRBJ2-7,TRBV5-1,-,CASSYQSDYEQYF,TGCGCCAGCAGCTATCAGAGTGACTACGAGCAGTACTTC
many,TRBJ1-5,TRBV20-1,TRBD1,CSAKTGSDDQPQHF,TGCAGTGCTAAGACAGGGTCAGACGATCAGCCCCAGCATTTT
-,TRBJ2-7,TRBV2,TRBD2,CASSLAGSYNEQYF,TGTGCCAGCAGTTTAGCGGGGTCTTACAATGAGCAGTACTTC
-,TRBJ2-5,TRBV10-3,TRBD2,CAISESWLAGATQETQYF,TGTGCCATCAGTGAGTCGTGGCTAGCGGGAGCCACCCAAGAGACCCAGTACTTC
-,TRBJ2-5,TRBV2,-,CASSRGGGTQYF,TGTGCCAGCAGCCGCGGAGGGGGGACCCAGTACTTC
few,TRBJ2-5,TRBV7-9,-,CASSIPQLQTQYF,TGTGCCAGCAGCATCCCACAGTTGCAGACCCAGTACTTC
-,TRBJ2-5,TRBV20-1,-,CSASGRQEAQYF,TGCAGTGCTAGTGGCAGGCAAGAGGCCCAGTACTTC
-,TRBJ2-3,TRBV24-1,-,CATSVSVTDTQYF,TGTGCCACCAGTGTGTCAGTCACAGATACGCAGTATTTT
-,TRBJ1-1,TRBV20-1,TRBD1,CSTLGTASGEAFF,TGCAGTACCTTGGGGACAGCCAGCGGGGAAGCTTTCTTT
-,TRBJ1-2,TRBV20-1,TRBD1,CSAGDRGLRYTF,TGCAGTGCTGGGGACAGGGGGCTGAGGTACACCTTC
-,TRBJ2-7,TRBV4-1,-,CASSQPGTPSYEQYF,TGCGCCAGCAGCCAACCCGGGACGCCTTCCTACGAGCAGTACTTC
few,TRBJ1-2,TRBV29-1,-,CSVERDNYGYTF,TGCAGCGTTGAAAGAGACAACTATGGCTACACCTTC
once,TRBJ2-2,TRBV29-1,-,CSVGTRRGELFF,TGCAGCGTTGGAACTAGGAGGGGGGAGCTGTTTTTT
-,TRBJ1-1,TRBV6-5,-,CASLGDTEAFF,TGTGCCAGTCTGGGGGACACTGAAGCTTTCTTT
many,TRBJ2-7,TRBV10-3,TRBD1,CAISGVPGQDYEQYF,TGTGCCATCAGTGGCGTCCCGGGACAGGACTACGAGCAGTACTTC
many,TRBJ1-2,TRBV29-1,-,CSSTTGSGYTF,TGCAGCTCCACAACGGGGAGTGGCTACACCTTC
few,TRBJ1-3,TRBV2,TRBD1,CASTPDRGAGNTIYF,TGTGCCAGCACCCCGGACAGGGGAGCCGGAAACACCATATATTTT
-,TRBJ1-5,TRBV24-1,-,CATSDQNEPQHF,TGTGCCACCAGTGACCAGAACGAGCCCCAGCATTTT
-,TRBJ1-1,TRBV9,-,CASSDGMEFAAEAFF,TGTGCCAGCAGCGATGGGATGGAGTTCGCAGCTGAAGCTTTCTTT
-,TRBJ2-2,TRBV9,-,CASSVEGNTGELFF,TGTGCCAGCAGCGTAGAAGGGAACACCGGGGAGCTGTTTTTT
few,TRBJ2-7,TRBV20-1,-,CSARERFTYEQYF,TGCAGTGCTAGAGAACGATTCACCTACGAGCAGTACTTC
-,TRBJ1-1,TRBV7-2,TRBD1,CTSSYSPGGIEAFF,TGTACCAGCAGCTATAGCCCAGGGGGGATTGAAGCTTTCTTT
few,TRBJ2-2,TRBV2,-,CASIADRHTGELFF,TGTGCCAGCATCGCTGACAGACACACCGGGGAGCTGTTTTTT
few,TRBJ2-5,TRBV29-1,-,CSVGGKTQYF,TGCAGCGTTGGTGGGAAGACCCAGTACTTC
-,TRBJ1-5,TRBV10-2,TRBD1,CASRPRGNSNQPQHF,TGTGCCAGCAGGCCCAGGGGGAATAGCAATCAGCCCCAGCATTTT
-,TRBJ1-2,TRBV25-1,-,CASNGPEYGYTF,TGTGCCAGCAATGGACCGGAGTATGGCTACACCTTC
few,TRBJ2-7,TRBV9,-,CASSASGTDSSYEQYF,TGTGCCAGCAGCGCATCCGGGACCGATAGCTCCTACGAGCAGTACTTC
-,TRBJ1-5,TRBV7-2,-,CASSVNGDQPQHF,TGTGCCAGCAGCGTCAATGGGGATCAGCCCCAGCATTTT
-,TRBJ2-7,TRBV13,-,CASSLGDYLHEQYF,TGTGCCAGCAGCTTAGGGGACTACCTCCACGAGCAGTACTTC